Below are 3 T cell receptor beta chains sequenced from a single sample in a study of blood T cell repertoires in COVID-19. Clones were sequenced by immunoSEQ multiplex PCR, and TCRdb holds only the in-frame ones, with some missing. Of roughly 180,000 clones in the sample, around 87% were seen once. Input material: peripheral blood. The receptor source for this set is a man younger than 35 with acute or convalescent COVID-19.

This CDR3 is CASSSRSNQGAGGYTF. The CDR3 DNA reads TGTGCCAGCAGCTCAAGATCGAATCAGGGGGCTGGTGGCTACACCTTC. The chain recombines TRBV4-2 with TRBJ1-2; 8 positions match TRBD1. The CDR3 spans 16 residues. The J segment lost 7 bases and the V segment lost 5 bases, leaving 15 bases of the junction unmatched. In germline, CDR1 is LGHNA, CDR2 YNFKEQ.

The V gene is TRBV7-9, the J gene TRBJ1-2; 11 bases match TRBD1. V was clipped by 4 bases and J by 4 bases; unmatched bases: 5. The germline CDR1 and CDR2 sequences are SEHNR and FQNEAQ (reference sequence). The CDR3 sequence is 15 residues long. CDR3: CASSSDRGPVYGYTF. CDR3 bases: TGTGCCAGCAGCTCGGACAGGGGGCCTGTCTATGGCTACACCTTC.

This CDR3 reads CASSVTAGGTGELFF. DNA for the CDR3: TGCGCCAGCAGTGTCACTGCAGGAGGAACCGGGGAGCTGTTTTTT. The chain employs TRBV10-1 and TRBJ2-2; a weak D match, TRBD2 (5 bases). Trimming pared 4 bases from V and 5 bases from J, leaving 14 bases between. The germline V gene encodes CDR1 WNHNN and CDR2 SYGVQD (reference sequence). The CDR3 sequence is 15 residues long.